The clone carrying this T cell receptor beta chain has only a few counts. Its antigen is still unknown. This sample is drawn from a study of shared clonotypes between healthy human individuals. V was trimmed by 4 bases and J by 8 bases, leaving 20 bases between them. This CDR3 region has 15 residues. Germline assignment: CDR1 GTSNPN and CDR2 SVGIG (reference sequence). General study findings and limits: Having only a few donors restricted how much genetic and exposure-history diversity was captured.

The split of CD4+ cells yielded CD45RA+ naive and CD45RA-negative memory subsets. The protocol was immunoSEQ multiplex PCR, while the TCRdb copy is restricted to in-frame clones and leaves out a portion. The sample has around 700,000 clones, more than 70% seen once. The origin of this receptor is a woman aged 30 to 39 in good health. The rearrangement joins TRBV30 to TRBJ1-4; possible D gene TRBD1, 5 bases. Sequencing was done on a sample of memory CD4+ T cells sorted from blood. Subset defined: CD45RA-negative fraction. The CDR3 bases are TGTGCCTGGACTGACGGGGGTAGCCCGGGGGAAAAACTGTTTTTT. This sequence encodes CAWTDGGSPGEKLFF.